This T cell receptor (beta chain) was captured by sequencing in a study of brain metastases from non-small cell lung cancer. TCRdb keeps only in-frame clones here, not all; method: immunoSEQ multiplex PCR. The data hold fewer than 650 clones, with 88% observed a single time. The sample holds one count of this clone. Germline V gene data show CDR1 as MNHEY and CDR2 as SVGEGT. V lost 0 bases and J lost 10, with 17 bases in between. The CDR3 runs 15 residues. Specimen: tumor-adjacent normal tissue. This TCR was recovered from a donor at least 40 years old with non-small cell lung cancer. The chain recombines TRBV6-2 or TRBV6-3 with TRBJ2-3; D is ambiguous. This CDR3 reads CASSYSIEASSAQYF. The CDR3 DNA sequence: TGTGCCAGCAGTTACTCGATAGAGGCGAGTTCGGCGCAGTATTTT.